One sample yielded the 17 T cell receptor beta chains listed below, sequenced in a study of CD8 T cell repertoires and HIV-1 epitope variants. For these TCRs, the target antigens are not known. TCRdb's table, derived via immunoSEQ multiplex PCR, lists solely in-frame clones and lacks some. The table records thousands of clones, roughly 68% of them present only once. Material: cultured CD8+ T cells derived from PBMCs. Source of these receptors: a male donor with HIV.

The rearrangement joins TRBV6-1 to TRBJ1-1; D not certain. With 1 base removed from V and 6 bases from J, the gap between germline ends came to 9 bases. Germline values: CDR1 MNHNS, CDR2 SASEGT. The CDR3 runs to 13 residues. CDR3 protein: CASSEGKDAEAFF. The CDR3, as DNA: TGTGCCAGCAGTGAAGGAAAGGATGCTGAAGCTTTCTTT.

The chain has TRBV5-1 and TRBJ2-7; 10 bases match TRBD1. The V gene's germline CDR1 is SGHRS and CDR2 YFSETQ. CDR3 length: 14 amino acids. Unmatched junction bases numbered 4, after V lost 0 bases and J lost 7 bases. The CDR3 DNA is TGCGCCAGCAGCTTGGGGACAGGGGGAAGGGAGCAGTACTTC. The encoded protein is CASSLGTGGREQYF.

The genes are TRBV7-8 and TRBJ1-3; D gene uncertain. The CDR3 covers 15 residues. The germline V gene encodes CDR1 SGHVS and CDR2 FQNEAQ. V gave up 5 bases and J gave up 4 bases, with 15 bases separating them. The CDR3 reads CASSTRNGVGNTIYF. CDR3 DNA: TGTGCCAGCAGCACAAGGAACGGGGTGGGAAACACCATATATTTT.

This chain connects TRBV29-1 to TRBJ2-3, with 8 bases aligning to TRBD1. J was trimmed by 4 bases and V by 4 bases; bases with no gene match: 7. Germline V lookup: CDR1 SQVTM, CDR2 ANQGSEA. This CDR3 has 14 residues. The CDR3 spells CSVGDRGLSDTQYF. In DNA, the CDR3 is TGCAGCGTTGGAGACAGGGGATTGTCAGATACGCAGTATTTT.

V usage is TRBV28 and J usage is TRBJ1-4, with D unresolved. The CDR3 sequence is 14 residues long. Germline V CDR1 and CDR2: MDHEN, SYDVKM. With 1 base removed from V and 0 bases from J, the gap between germline ends came to 3 bases. DNA of the CDR3: TGTGCCAGCAGTTTATTGGCAACTAATGAAAAACTGTTTTTT. Its translation is CASSLLATNEKLFF. The variable domain in full, completed from reference TRBV28 and TRBJ1-4, reads DVKVTQSSRYLVKRTGEKVFLECVQDMDHENMFWYRQDPGLGLRLIYFSYDVKMKEKGDIPEGYSVSREKKERFSLILESASTNQTSMYLCASSLLATNEKLFFGSGTQLSVL.

The gene calls are TRBV27 and TRBJ2-7; the D gene could be TRBD1 or TRBD2 (7 bases each). The CDR3 length is 14 residues. V gave up 3 bases and J gave up 2 bases, with 11 bases separating them. Looked up from germline, CDR1 is MNHEY and CDR2 is SMNVEV (reference sequence). The CDR3 region has the DNA TGTGCCAGCAGTTTCAGGGGGGGAACCTACGAGCAGTACTTC. Amino acid sequence: CASSFRGGTYEQYF.

The J gene is TRBJ1-4, the V gene TRBV5-1; the match to TRBD1 covers 9 bases. Germline V CDR1 and CDR2: SGHRS, YFSETQ. V trimming: 3 bases; J trimming: 7 bases; junction bases outside the gene matches: 4. This CDR3 region has 14 residues. The CDR3 DNA is TGCGCCAGCAGCTCCGGGACAGGGCCTGAAAAACTGTTTTTT. Amino acids: CASSSGTGPEKLFF. Together with reference TRBV5-1 and TRBJ1-4, the CDR3 gives the full variable domain: KAGVTQTPRYLIKTRGQQVTLSCSPISGHRSVSWYQQTPGQGLQFLFEYFSETQRNKGNFPGRFSGRQFSNSRSEMNVSTLELGDSALYLCASSSGTGPEKLFFGSGTQLSVL.

The rearrangement links TRBV28 to TRBJ2-2, with no clear D. CDR3 size: 12 residues. V lost 3 bases, J lost 5 bases, and 4 bases lay in between. Germline V lookup: CDR1 MDHEN, CDR2 SYDVKM. The chain's CDR3 is CASSFGTGELFF. The DNA of the CDR3 is TGTGCCAGCAGTTTTGGTACCGGGGAGCTGTTTTTT.

The chain couples TRBV23-1 to TRBJ2-7, with D perhaps given as TRBD1 or TRBD2 (5 bases each). TRBV23-1 is labeled an ORF, and its function is uncertain. V was clipped by 0 bases and J by 3 bases, with 18 bases between them. CDR3 size: 17 residues. In DNA form, the CDR3 reads TGCGCCAGCAGTCAATCGGGGGACGGGGCAGCGATCTACGAGCAGTACTTC. It translates to CASSQSGDGAAIYEQYF.

The rearrangement links TRBV10-2 to TRBJ1-5; D is unclear. Trimming pared 10 bases from V and 4 bases from J, leaving 20 bases between. The CDR3 is 15 amino acids. The germline V gene encodes CDR1 WSHSY and CDR2 SAAADI. CDR3 in amino acids: CATSFSFNSNQPQHF. CDR3 nucleotides: TGCGCCACCTCGTTTTCTTTCAATAGTAATCAGCCCCAGCATTTT.

This sequence joins TRBV19 and TRBJ2-1; D may be TRBD1 or TRBD2 (5 bases each). From germline, CDR1 is LNHDA and CDR2 SQIVND (reference sequence). The length of the CDR3 is 17 residues. The germline V and J ends were trimmed by 4 bases and 0 bases, with 16 bases remaining between them. CDR3 amino acids: CASSRDRDLSSYNEQFF. CDR3 sequence (DNA): TGTGCCAGTAGTAGAGACCGGGACCTGAGCTCCTACAATGAGCAGTTCTTC.

The chain recombines TRBV11-2 with TRBJ2-3, with D perhaps matching TRBD1 (6 bases). The length of the CDR3 is 17 residues. The V gene's germline CDR1 is SGHAT and CDR2 FQNNGV. V was trimmed by 4 bases and J by 4 bases, leaving 21 bases between them. In nucleotides, the CDR3 is TGTGCCAGCAGCTCATGGACAGCAAGCTCTTTTTCAGATACGCAGTATTTT. Translated, it gives CASSSWTASSFSDTQYF.

The genes are TRBV27 and TRBJ1-1, with D unresolved. This CDR3 region has 13 residues. Germline-derived CDR1 and CDR2 are MNHEY and SMNVEV (reference sequence). Trimming left V 4 bases short and J 1 base short, with 7 bases between. CDR3 sequence: CASSWTGNTEAFF. The CDR3 DNA reads TGTGCCAGCAGTTGGACGGGGAACACTGAAGCTTTCTTT.

This clone was counted between two and nine times. The genes are TRBV30 and TRBJ2-2, with D unresolved. CDR3 size: 12 residues. V was pared by 2 bases and J by 3 bases, with 4 bases between. Germline V CDR1 and CDR2: GTSNPN, SVGIG (reference sequence). CDR3 sequence (DNA): TGTGCCTGGAGTTGGGACACCGGGGAGCTGTTTTTT. As protein: CAWSWDTGELFF. Full variable domain (missing parts from reference TRBV30 and TRBJ2-2): SQTIHQWPATLVQPVGSPLSLECTVEGTSNPNLYWYRQAAGRGLQLLFYSVGIGQISSEVPQNLSASRPQDRQFILSSKKLLLSDSGFYLCAWSWDTGELFFGEGSRLTVL.

J is TRBJ1-2 and V is TRBV28, with D tentatively TRBD1 (5 bases). This CDR3 is built from 14 residues. Germline CDR1 is MDHEN and CDR2 is SYDVKM. V lost 3 bases and J lost 1, with 9 bases in between. This CDR3 is CASSFGHLNYGYTF. The CDR3, as DNA: TGTGCCAGCAGTTTTGGACACCTTAACTATGGCTACACCTTC.

This clone was seen only a few times. This sequence joins TRBV5-4 and TRBJ1-1, with TRBD1 matching 10 bases. Per the germline V gene, CDR1 is SGHNT and CDR2 is YYREEE (reference sequence). This CDR3 region has 14 residues. J gave up 7 bases and V 5 bases, and 8 bases lay outside the gene matches. The CDR3 region is CASRVDRGQGEAFF. CDR3 DNA: TGTGCCAGCAGGGTAGACAGGGGGCAAGGTGAAGCTTTCTTT.

The rearrangement joins TRBV27 to TRBJ2-7, with a weak D call TRBD1 (6 bases). This CDR3 is 13 amino acids long. Germline CDR1 reads MNHEY; CDR2 reads SMNVEV (reference sequence). V shed 2 bases and J shed 4 bases, with 9 bases lying between them. CDR3 protein: CASSLGQLYEQYF. The CDR3 coding sequence is TGTGCCAGCAGTTTAGGACAGTTGTACGAGCAGTACTTC.